This passage covers 20 T cell receptor beta chains from one sample sequenced in a study of CXCR3-negative and CXCR3-positive naive CD8 T cells. UMI-labeled 5' RACE TRB cDNA libraries were prepared from the cells. Following a re-call of the 5' RACE reads, TCRdb has one entry per CDR3 protein and lacks DNA. The record lists 100,000 to 150,000 distinct CDR3 sequences, of which the ten most abundant hold just under 0.5%. Input material: naive CXCR3- CD8+ T cells from blood. Subset of the sample: CD45RO-CCR7+CD27+CD95- naive CD8+ T cells lacking CXCR3 (TNR3-). The receptors were sampled from a human donor in good health. Some clones in this sample may be carry-over from other donors' samples.

The J gene is TRBJ2-2, the V gene TRBV7-6; TCRdb's D call of TRBD2 is untestable without DNA. The CDR3 extends over 13 amino acids. Per the germline V gene, CDR1 is SGHVS and CDR2 is FNYEAQ. The CDR3 sequence is CASLGPNTGELFF.

This chain connects TRBV7-2 to TRBJ2-1. This CDR3 comprises 13 residues. Looked up from germline, CDR1 is SGHTA and CDR2 is FQGNSA. CDR3 region: CASSFLPDNEQFF.

The chain's CDR3 is CSVEASGPSSYNEQFF. The chain employs TRBV29-1 and TRBJ2-1; TCRdb names TRBD2, which stays unverified in the absence of DNA. This CDR3 region has 16 residues. The V gene's germline CDR1 is SQVTM and CDR2 ANQGSEA.

The chain recombines TRBV21-1 with TRBJ1-6. TRBV21-1 is tagged as a pseudogene. The CDR3 loop spans 16 amino acids. This CDR3 reads CASSTTRRSLNSPLHF.

The J gene is TRBJ2-3, the V gene TRBV7-6; TCRdb gives TRBD2 as the D gene, but with no DNA this cannot be confirmed. This CDR3 spans 17 amino acids. Germline V gives CDR1 SGHVS, CDR2 FNYEAQ. The CDR3: CASSSGTSGGRLDTQYF.

The gene calls are TRBV11-2 and TRBJ2-3; TCRdb selects TRBD1, and the lack of DNA leaves this call unchecked. Germline values: CDR1 SGHAT, CDR2 FQNNGV. The CDR3 consists of 17 residues. CDR3: CASSSLRVGRGTDTQYF.

The chain carries TRBV29-1 and TRBJ2-2; with no DNA, the TCRdb D assignment of TRBD1 cannot be verified. The CDR3 extends over 14 amino acids. The V gene's germline CDR1 is SQVTM and CDR2 ANQGSEA. The CDR3 sequence is CSGGTVPGTGELFF.

The chain combines TRBV28 with TRBJ2-1; TCRdb outputs TRBD2, but without DNA this stays unchecked. Germline CDR1 is MDHEN and CDR2 is SYDVKM. This CDR3 is 15 amino acids long. CDR3 protein: CASSSRTNPGNEQFF.

The chain links TRBV7-9 to TRBJ2-1; TCRdb's D gene call, TRBD1, goes unchecked for lack of DNA. The CDR3 length is 14 residues. Germline V gene lookup returns CDR1 SEHNR and CDR2 FQNEAQ (reference sequence). This CDR3 is CASSLTWTGNEQFF. The variable domain in full, completed from reference TRBV7-9 and TRBJ2-1, reads DTGVSQNPRHKITKRGQNVTFRCDPISEHNRLYWYRQTLGQGPEFLTYFQNEAQLEKSRLLSDRFSAERPKGSFSTLEIQRTEQGDSAMYLCASSLTWTGNEQFFGPGTRLTVL.

The rearrangement joins TRBV5-4 to TRBJ2-1; TCRdb picks TRBD2, but there is no DNA to check that call. CDR1 SGHNT and CDR2 YYREEE come from the germline V gene (reference sequence). This CDR3 is 16 amino acids long. The CDR3 sequence is CASSPGVAGGFDEQFF.

The genes are TRBV21-1 and TRBJ2-7; TCRdb reports TRBD1, a call that lacks DNA to check it against. TRBV21-1 is labeled a pseudogene. The CDR3 length is 16 residues. The CDR3 here is CASSKVGGQGVHEQYF.

The chain carries TRBV7-9 and TRBJ2-2. The CDR3 extends over 12 amino acids. CDR1 SEHNR and CDR2 FQNEAQ come from the germline V gene (reference sequence). The CDR3 sequence: CASSFKTGELFF.

This chain links TRBV19 with TRBJ2-1; TCRdb proposes TRBD1, but this gene call is untestable without DNA. This CDR3 has 19 residues. The germline V gene encodes CDR1 LNHDA and CDR2 SQIVND (reference sequence). CDR3 region: CATSSDRDPRPRSYNEQFF.

The chain carries TRBV5-1 and TRBJ2-3; absent DNA, TCRdb's TRBD2 call cannot be checked. The CDR3 covers 18 residues. The germline CDR1 and CDR2 sequences are SGHRS and YFSETQ. This CDR3 reads CASSPRGLAGGPEDTQYF.

The V and J genes are TRBV11-2 and TRBJ1-1. This CDR3 has 15 residues. Germline V gene data show CDR1 as SGHAT and CDR2 as FQNNGV. The CDR3 sequence: CASSLGVSSSHEAFF. Variable domain in full (rest from reference TRBV11-2 and TRBJ1-1): EAGVAQSPRYKIIEKRQSVAFWCNPISGHATLYWYQQILGQGPKLLIQFQNNGVVDDSQLPKDRFSAERLKGVDSTLKIQPAKLEDSAVYLCASSLGVSSSHEAFFGQGTRLTVV.

The chain carries TRBV6-4 and TRBJ2-1; the D call of TRBD1 rests on TCRdb alone, since no DNA is present to check it. In germline, CDR1 is MRHNA, CDR2 SNTAGT. The CDR3 spans 14 residues. CDR3: CASSEGQGAGEQFF.

The genes are TRBV5-1 and TRBJ1-2. This CDR3 is built from 15 residues. Looked up from germline, CDR1 is SGHRS and CDR2 is YFSETQ. The CDR3 loop is CASSFTGRPGDGYTF.

The rearrangement joins TRBV7-3 to TRBJ1-2. Germline V gives CDR1 SGHTA, CDR2 FQGTGA. CDR3 size: 15 residues. The CDR3 spells CASSLGLGTDDGYTF.

The V and J genes are TRBV4-3 and TRBJ2-7; the TCRdb D gene call, TRBD1, has no DNA to confirm it. Germline lookup yields CDR1 LGHNA and CDR2 YSLEER. The CDR3 runs to 15 residues. This chain's CDR3 is CASSQTPDGNYEQYF.

V is TRBV3-1 and J is TRBJ1-2; TCRdb names TRBD1, which stays unverified in the absence of DNA. CDR1 is LGHDT, CDR2 YNNKEL, per germline (reference sequence). The CDR3 is made up of 16 amino acids. CDR3 sequence reads: CASSSRRGQSSYGYTF.